The 11 T cell receptor beta chains listed next were all sequenced from one sample in a study of blood T cell repertoires in COVID-19. Data came from immunoSEQ multiplex PCR; TCRdb stores just in-frame clones and leaves some out. The repertoire includes 85,000 to 95,000 clones, about 82% of them detected once, and 20% to 30% sits in the top ten. Sequenced: peripheral blood. The source of these receptors is a human donor in a cohort sampled during active COVID-19.

The V and J genes are TRBV5-6 and TRBJ1-1, with 9 bases that match TRBD1. Germline V lookup: CDR1 SGHDT, CDR2 YYEEEE. V was clipped by 0 bases and J by 1 base; unmatched bases: 10. This CDR3 spans 18 amino acids. CDR3 sequence (DNA): TGTGCCAGCAGCTTGGCCTGGGTAACAGGGGGCGCGAACACTGAAGCTTTCTTT. It encodes CASSLAWVTGGANTEAFF.

This clone was counted once. The V call is TRBV2, the J call TRBJ2-1; 11 nucleotides align to TRBD2. The CDR3 length is 14 residues. The ends lost 8 bases at V and 6 bases at J; junction bases unmatched: 6. Germline V CDR1 and CDR2: SNHLY, FYNNEI. CDR3 loop: CASLLAGGSNEQFF. CDR3 bases: TGTGCCAGCCTTTTAGCGGGGGGGAGCAATGAGCAGTTCTTC.

The CDR3 is CASSAPGAREQPQHF. Here the CDR3 DNA reads TGTGCCAGCAGTGCCCCGGGGGCGCGGGAGCAGCCCCAGCATTTT. The chain carries TRBV28 and TRBJ1-5; TRBD1 is a possible D gene (6 bases). Trimming shortened V by 5 bases and J by 7 bases, and 18 bases separated the two germline ends. In germline, CDR1 is MDHEN, CDR2 SYDVKM. The CDR3 extends over 15 amino acids.

The chain carries TRBV11-2 and TRBJ2-6; the D is unclear. Per germline, CDR1 SGHAT and CDR2 FQNNGV. Deletions cut 3 bases from V and 0 bases from J, with 3 bases between. This CDR3 is 14 amino acids long. For the CDR3, the DNA is TGTGCCAGCAGCTTCCACTCTGGGGCCAACGTCCTGACTTTC. The encoded protein is CASSFHSGANVLTF.

This clone turned up a few times. The chain combines TRBV5-8 with TRBJ2-5, with 7 bases lining up with TRBD2. In germline, CDR1 is SGHTS, CDR2 YDEGEE. This CDR3 contains 15 residues. With V trimmed by 4 bases and J by 2 bases, 8 bases remained unmatched. The CDR3 loop reads CASSGGTNRQETQYF. The CDR3 nucleotides read TGTGCCAGCAGCGGCGGGACTAACAGACAAGAGACCCAGTACTTC.

V and J are TRBV6-2 or TRBV6-3 and TRBJ2-1; 8 nucleotides align to TRBD1. This CDR3 comprises 17 residues. Trimming cost V 2 bases and J 10 bases; bases outside gene matches: 16. Germline CDR1 is MNHEY and CDR2 is SVGEGT. As DNA, the CDR3 is TGTGCCAGCAGTTACCGGCAGGGGGCGGCAAGAAGGAACGAGCAGTTCTTC. It specifies CASSYRQGAARRNEQFF.

This rearrangement joins TRBV4-3 to TRBJ2-7; the D gene is possibly TRBD2 (6 bases). Trimming stripped 4 bases from V and 4 bases from J, with 11 bases between. CDR3 size: 13 residues. Looked up from germline, CDR1 is LGHNA and CDR2 is YSLEER. The CDR3 sequence: CASSPTRGYEQYF. As DNA, the CDR3 is TGCGCCAGCAGCCCCACGCGGGGTTACGAGCAGTACTTC.

This clone was counted a few times. The rearrangement joins TRBV6-5 to TRBJ1-2; D ambiguous. This CDR3 spans 13 amino acids. Trimming stripped 0 bases from V and 7 bases from J, with 9 bases between. Germline CDR1 is MNHEY and CDR2 is SVGAGI. The CDR3 DNA reads as TGTGCCAGCAGTTACTCAGACACTGGTGGCTACACCTTC. This gives the protein CASSYSDTGGYTF.

This sequence joins TRBV19 and TRBJ1-5; D unclear. Looked up from germline, CDR1 is LNHDA and CDR2 is SQIVND (reference sequence). The CDR3 length is 12 residues. The V and J ends lost 8 bases and 11 bases respectively, with 16 bases between them. Written as DNA, the CDR3 is TGTGCCAGTTGGTCGGCGGGCCTGACCCAGCATTTT. Translating gives CASWSAGLTQHF.

V is TRBV5-1 and J is TRBJ1-2, with 8 bases lining up with TRBD1. The CDR3 extends over 16 amino acids. Germline V gene sequence: CDR1 SGHRS, CDR2 YFSETQ. V gave up 3 bases and J gave up 3 bases; unmatched junction bases: 10. As DNA, the CDR3 is TGCGCCAGCAGCTACCCCAACGGACAGGGCCACTATGGCTACACCTTC. This encodes CASSYPNGQGHYGYTF. Full variable domain (missing parts from reference TRBV5-1 and TRBJ1-2): KAGVTQTPRYLIKTRGQQVTLSCSPISGHRSVSWYQQTPGQGLQFLFEYFSETQRNKGNFPGRFSGRQFSNSRSEMNVSTLELGDSALYLCASSYPNGQGHYGYTFGSGTRLTVV.

V usage is TRBV27 and J usage is TRBJ2-6; D ambiguous. Trimming cost V 3 bases and J 1 base, with 7 bases left between them. This CDR3 comprises 15 residues. The germline CDR1 and CDR2 sequences are MNHEY and SMNVEV (reference sequence). CDR3 amino acids: CASSFLSSGANVLTF. The CDR3, as DNA: TGTGCCAGCAGTTTCCTTTCTTCTGGGGCCAACGTCCTGACTTTC.